Sequencing of this TCR beta chain was carried out in a study of T cells in Graves' hyperthyroidism and ophthalmopathy. Amplification targeted TCR beta CDR3 regions from RNA transcripts. Carried out on the TCR CDR3, a first-round RT-PCR used the HTBI primer set. TCRdb reprocessed the multiplex PCR reads with MiXCR, giving one entry per CDR3 protein. The sample has under 400,000 distinct CDR3 sequences, around 18% seen once. This clonotype was detected ten times or more. Antigen specificity is unknown. This CDR3 contains 16 residues. The junction had 7 bases not matched to a gene; V was cut back by 6 bases and J by 2 bases. Looked up from germline, CDR1 is SGHAT and CDR2 is FQNNGV. General study points: Blood shared most expanded thyroid clonotypes above 0.001.

The genes are TRBV11-2 and TRBJ2-2; TRBD1 aligns across 9 bases. This TCR derives from a woman aged 40 to 49 with Graves' ophthalmopathy. The sequenced sample consisted of blood. CDR3 region: CASRRNTGGNTGELFF. The CDR3 DNA sequence: TGTGCCAGCAGACGGAACACAGGGGGCAACACCGGGGAGCTGTTTTTT.